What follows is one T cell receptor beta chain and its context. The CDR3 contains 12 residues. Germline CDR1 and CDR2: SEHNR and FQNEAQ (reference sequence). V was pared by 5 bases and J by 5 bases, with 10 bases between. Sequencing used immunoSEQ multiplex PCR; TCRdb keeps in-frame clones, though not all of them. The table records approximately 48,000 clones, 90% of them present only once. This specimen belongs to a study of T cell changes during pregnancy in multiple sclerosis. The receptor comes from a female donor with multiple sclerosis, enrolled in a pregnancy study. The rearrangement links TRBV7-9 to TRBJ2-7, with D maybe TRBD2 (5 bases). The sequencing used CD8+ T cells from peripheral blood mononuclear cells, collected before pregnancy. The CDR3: CASSTGIDEQYF. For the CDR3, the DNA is TGTGCCAGCAGCACGGGGATCGACGAGCAGTACTTC.